This T cell receptor beta chain derives from a study of T-cell memory formation after mild COVID-19. Using constant-segment primers, 5'RACE produced TCR alpha and TCR beta cDNA libraries carrying sample barcodes and UMIs. TCRdb re-called the 5' RACE reads with MiXCR, one entry per CDR3 protein. The sample yields about 440,000 distinct CDR3 sequences, 20% seen once. Germline V gives CDR1 MNHEY, CDR2 SMNVEV (reference sequence). The V end lost 0 bases, the J end lost 0 bases, and 12 bases lay between the germline ends. The CDR3 contains 18 residues. The V call is TRBV27, the J call TRBJ1-6; no firm D call. The specimen was PBMCs or a T cell subset sorted from them (not recorded which). This clonotype was sampled from an adult woman who had mild COVID-19 (a few samples of this study predate the infection). Cell type and time point are not known. CDR3 bases: TGTGCCAGCAGTTTATCGTGGACTCAAAGCTCCTATAATTCACCCCTCCACTTT. Amino acid sequence: CASSLSWTQSSYNSPLHF.